The rows below give T cell receptor beta chains drawn from one sample of a study of early T cells in non-severe SARS-CoV-2 infection. In TCRdb, the 5' RACE reads were re-called with MiXCR into one record per CDR3 protein. The sample lists about 71,000 distinct CDR3 sequences, under 15% seen once, with roughly 2.5% in the top ten. The specimen was whole blood, collected at baseline. These TCRs come from an adult who was a healthcare worker with PCR-confirmed SARS-CoV-2 infection or an uninfected control (not recorded which). Each CDR3 is given with its conserved first and last residue. A D gene is named only where the DNA matches it firmly. Expanded clones get a size class; other rows say once, few or many, or leave the size out.

v_gene: TRBV12-3/TRBV12-4; d_gene: TRBD1; j_gene: TRBJ2-2; abundance: few; CDR3nt: TGTGCCAGCAGATACCGGGACAGCACCGGGGAGCTGTTTTTT; CDR3aa: CASRYRDSTGELFF
v_gene: TRBV12-3/TRBV12-4; d_gene: TRBD1; j_gene: TRBJ2-2; abundance: NA; CDR3nt: TGTGCCAGCAGAGACAGGGGGCACACCGGGGAGCTGTTTTTT; CDR3aa: CASRDRGHTGELFF
v_gene: TRBV6-1; d_gene: TRBD2; j_gene: TRBJ2-1; abundance: NA; CDR3nt: TGTGCCAGCAGTGGCTATGCTAGCGGGGGGGCCTATGAGCAGTTCTTC; CDR3aa: CASSGYASGGAYEQFF
v_gene: TRBV5-1; d_gene: TRBD1; j_gene: TRBJ2-7; abundance: many; CDR3nt: TGCGCCAGCAGCGGGGACAGGGTGGTCGACGAGCAGTACTTC; CDR3aa: CASSGDRVVDEQYF
v_gene: TRBV12-3/TRBV12-4; d_gene: TRBD1; j_gene: TRBJ1-2; abundance: NA; CDR3nt: TGTGCCAGCAGTTTATTTACAGGGGGCTATGGCTACACCTTC; CDR3aa: CASSLFTGGYGYTF
v_gene: TRBV7-2; d_gene: NA; j_gene: TRBJ1-5; abundance: few; CDR3nt: TGTGCCAGCAGCTTAGACCTGGGTCAGCCCCAGCATTTT; CDR3aa: CASSLDLGQPQHF
v_gene: TRBV27; d_gene: NA; j_gene: TRBJ1-1; abundance: many; CDR3nt: TGTGCCAGCAGTTTATCCGGGGGGTACACTGAAGCTTTCTTT; CDR3aa: CASSLSGGYTEAFF
v_gene: TRBV5-8; d_gene: TRBD1; j_gene: TRBJ2-4; abundance: NA; CDR3nt: TGTGCCAGCAGCCGACAGGGGAACCTAGCCAAAAACATTCAGTACTTC; CDR3aa: CASSRQGNLAKNIQYF
v_gene: TRBV3-1; d_gene: NA; j_gene: TRBJ2-1; abundance: few; CDR3nt: TGTGCCAGCAGCCACGGCCGAGGGGGGTCCTACAATGAGCAGTTCTTC; CDR3aa: CASSHGRGGSYNEQFF
v_gene: TRBV11-2; d_gene: NA; j_gene: TRBJ1-2; abundance: NA; CDR3nt: TGTGCCAGCAGTCCAAAAGGGGGATCAGCTAACTATGGCTACACCTTC; CDR3aa: CASSPKGGSANYGYTF
v_gene: TRBV29-1; d_gene: NA; j_gene: TRBJ1-1; abundance: many; CDR3nt: TGCAGCGCCGGACGCTGGGACACTGAAGCTTTCTTT; CDR3aa: CSAGRWDTEAFF
v_gene: TRBV6-5; d_gene: NA; j_gene: TRBJ1-6; abundance: NA; CDR3nt: TGTGCCAGCAGTTCAGGACAGATCTCACCCCTCCACTTT; CDR3aa: CASSSGQISPLHF
v_gene: TRBV6-5; d_gene: TRBD1; j_gene: TRBJ1-2; abundance: NA; CDR3nt: TGTGCCAGCAGGGAACTACCACAGGGGACGGGCTATGGCTACACCTTC; CDR3aa: CASRELPQGTGYGYTF
v_gene: TRBV28; d_gene: NA; j_gene: TRBJ1-1; abundance: many; CDR3nt: TGTGCCAGCAGTTCCCCCGGGTGGGGGAACACTGAAGCTTTCTTT; CDR3aa: CASSSPGWGNTEAFF
v_gene: TRBV5-6; d_gene: TRBD1; j_gene: TRBJ2-7; abundance: few; CDR3nt: TGTGCCAGCAGCGATCCTACCAGGGGGCGGGCCGAGCAGTACTTC; CDR3aa: CASSDPTRGRAEQYF
v_gene: TRBV18; d_gene: NA; j_gene: TRBJ1-6; abundance: NA; CDR3nt: TGTGCCAGCTCACAGCGGCGGCAGGCCTATAATTCACCCCTCCACTTT; CDR3aa: CASSQRRQAYNSPLHF
v_gene: TRBV27; d_gene: NA; j_gene: TRBJ1-2; abundance: many; CDR3nt: TGTGCCAGCAGTTTATCGTTGGGAAAGGGGACAGGCTACACCTTC; CDR3aa: CASSLSLGKGTGYTF
v_gene: TRBV20-1; d_gene: TRBD2; j_gene: TRBJ2-1; abundance: many; CDR3nt: TGCAGTGCGGCGCGGGGGGCCTCCTACAATGAGCAGTTCTTC; CDR3aa: CSAARGASYNEQFF
v_gene: TRBV9; d_gene: NA; j_gene: TRBJ2-5; abundance: NA; CDR3nt: TGTGCCAACTCCGTAGAGGGGCTGGGCCAAGAGACCCAGTACTTC; CDR3aa: CANSVEGLGQETQYF
v_gene: TRBV5-1; d_gene: NA; j_gene: TRBJ2-7; abundance: NA; CDR3nt: TGCGCCAGCAGCTCGGGACCGAGCTCCTACGAGCAGTACTTC; CDR3aa: CASSSGPSSYEQYF
v_gene: TRBV4-1; d_gene: NA; j_gene: TRBJ1-2; abundance: NA; CDR3nt: TGCGCCAGCAGCCAAGAAAGTCTAGTAGCTAACTATGGCTACACCTTC; CDR3aa: CASSQESLVANYGYTF
v_gene: TRBV12-3/TRBV12-4; d_gene: TRBD2; j_gene: TRBJ2-3; abundance: few; CDR3nt: TGTGCCAGCCAAACTTCTAGCGGGGGGCCCACAGATACGCAGTATTTT; CDR3aa: CASQTSSGGPTDTQYF
v_gene: TRBV27; d_gene: NA; j_gene: TRBJ1-3; abundance: many; CDR3nt: TGTGCCAGCAGAGGCACAGGGACTGGAAACACCATATATTTT; CDR3aa: CASRGTGTGNTIYF
v_gene: TRBV7-9; d_gene: TRBD1; j_gene: TRBJ1-2; abundance: few; CDR3nt: TGTGCCAGCAGCAGCCGGGACAGGGTTTATGGCTACACCTTC; CDR3aa: CASSSRDRVYGYTF
v_gene: TRBV6-5; d_gene: NA; j_gene: TRBJ2-2; abundance: few; CDR3nt: TGTGCCAGCAGTTCATCCACCGGGGAGCTGTTTTTT; CDR3aa: CASSSSTGELFF
v_gene: TRBV5-1; d_gene: NA; j_gene: TRBJ2-3; abundance: NA; CDR3nt: TGCGCCAGCAGCTTGAGGCAAGATACGCAGTATTTT; CDR3aa: CASSLRQDTQYF
v_gene: TRBV18; d_gene: TRBD1; j_gene: TRBJ2-7; abundance: NA; CDR3nt: TGTGCCAGCTCATCCGGACAGGGCACCGAGCAGTACTTC; CDR3aa: CASSSGQGTEQYF
v_gene: TRBV9; d_gene: NA; j_gene: TRBJ1-2; abundance: few; CDR3nt: TGTGCCAGCACGTCAACAGGCGTTAACTATGGCTACACCTTC; CDR3aa: CASTSTGVNYGYTF
v_gene: TRBV5-6; d_gene: NA; j_gene: TRBJ1-3; abundance: NA; CDR3nt: TGTGCCAGCAGCTTCGGACAGCTCTCTGAAAACACCATATATTTT; CDR3aa: CASSFGQLSENTIYF
v_gene: TRBV7-6; d_gene: NA; j_gene: TRBJ2-7; abundance: NA; CDR3nt: TGTGCCAGCAGCTTGGGAACCCGGGACAACTCCTACGAGCAGTACTTC; CDR3aa: CASSLGTRDNSYEQYF
v_gene: TRBV4-1; d_gene: TRBD2; j_gene: TRBJ2-4; abundance: few; CDR3nt: TGCGCCAGCAGCCAAGGACTAGCGGGGGGCCAAGCCAAAAACATTCAGTACTTC; CDR3aa: CASSQGLAGGQAKNIQYF
v_gene: TRBV9; d_gene: TRBD2; j_gene: TRBJ2-2; abundance: many; CDR3nt: TGTGCCAGCAGCGTAGTAGGAGCGGGGGGTAGTACCGGGGAGCTGTTTTTT; CDR3aa: CASSVVGAGGSTGELFF
v_gene: TRBV4-1; d_gene: NA; j_gene: TRBJ1-5; abundance: NA; CDR3nt: TGCGCCAGCAGCCAAGGTACTCAGGGTAATCAGCCCCAGCATTTT; CDR3aa: CASSQGTQGNQPQHF
v_gene: TRBV11-2; d_gene: TRBD1; j_gene: TRBJ1-4; abundance: NA; CDR3nt: TGTGCCAGCAGCATCCCGACAGGGGATAATGAAAAACTGTTTTTT; CDR3aa: CASSIPTGDNEKLFF
v_gene: TRBV7-9; d_gene: NA; j_gene: TRBJ2-4; abundance: NA; CDR3nt: TGTGCCAGCAGCTCACCCGAGAGTTCGGGACATGGAGAAAACATTCAGTACTTC; CDR3aa: CASSSPESSGHGENIQYF
v_gene: TRBV7-9; d_gene: TRBD1; j_gene: TRBJ2-5; abundance: NA; CDR3nt: TGTGCCAGCAGCTTAGAGAGGGGGACAGCCAAAGAGACCCAGTACTTC; CDR3aa: CASSLERGTAKETQYF
v_gene: TRBV27; d_gene: NA; j_gene: TRBJ2-5; abundance: NA; CDR3nt: TGTGCCAGCAGTTTAGGCAGGGCAAAAGAGACCCAGTACTTC; CDR3aa: CASSLGRAKETQYF
v_gene: TRBV20-1; d_gene: TRBD1; j_gene: TRBJ2-1; abundance: many; CDR3nt: TGCAGTGCTAGAGACACGGGGCGACAGGGATCCGCGCAGTTCTTC; CDR3aa: CSARDTGRQGSAQFF
v_gene: TRBV11-2; d_gene: NA; j_gene: TRBJ2-6; abundance: NA; CDR3nt: TGTGCCAGCAGCCGCGATGGGTCCCTACGCTCTGGGGCCAACGTCCTGACTTTC; CDR3aa: CASSRDGSLRSGANVLTF
v_gene: TRBV7-2; d_gene: TRBD1; j_gene: TRBJ1-5; abundance: NA; CDR3nt: TGTGCCAGCAGCCTCCGGGACAGTCAGCCCCAGCATTTT; CDR3aa: CASSLRDSQPQHF
v_gene: TRBV28; d_gene: NA; j_gene: TRBJ2-1; abundance: few; CDR3nt: TGTGCCAGCAGCCCCTATATAGCAACCTACAATGAGCAGTTCTTC; CDR3aa: CASSPYIATYNEQFF
v_gene: TRBV20-1; d_gene: NA; j_gene: TRBJ1-1; abundance: few; CDR3nt: TGCAGTGCTAGCAGCGTTAGTGAAGCTTTCTTT; CDR3aa: CSASSVSEAFF
v_gene: TRBV19; d_gene: NA; j_gene: TRBJ2-3; abundance: many; CDR3nt: TGTGCCAGTAGTATAGATCCGTCACCTTCAACCGGAGATACGCAGTATTTT; CDR3aa: CASSIDPSPSTGDTQYF
v_gene: TRBV11-2; d_gene: NA; j_gene: TRBJ2-1; abundance: NA; CDR3nt: TGTGCCAGCAGCTTCCCCCTCCCCCCGAGAGGGGCCTACAATGAGCAGTTCTTC; CDR3aa: CASSFPLPPRGAYNEQFF
v_gene: TRBV7-9; d_gene: NA; j_gene: TRBJ2-3; abundance: many; CDR3nt: TGTGCCAGCAGCCTAGCCCGGGGGCCCACAGATACGCAGTATTTT; CDR3aa: CASSLARGPTDTQYF
v_gene: TRBV29-1; d_gene: NA; j_gene: TRBJ2-3; abundance: NA; CDR3nt: TGCAGCGTGGAACGGGGCCTAGGGACAGATACGCAGTATTTT; CDR3aa: CSVERGLGTDTQYF
v_gene: TRBV11-2; d_gene: TRBD2; j_gene: TRBJ2-1; abundance: NA; CDR3nt: TGTGCCAGCAGCTTAGTCCGGCGGGGGGCGATAAATGAGCAGTTCTTC; CDR3aa: CASSLVRRGAINEQFF
v_gene: TRBV2; d_gene: NA; j_gene: TRBJ1-1; abundance: NA; CDR3nt: TGTGCCAGCAGGGGGACGGGTTCCAACACTGAAGCTTTCTTT; CDR3aa: CASRGTGSNTEAFF
v_gene: TRBV6-5; d_gene: NA; j_gene: TRBJ1-2; abundance: NA; CDR3nt: TGTGCCAGCAGTTACATGGGGGGCGCTGATGGCTACACCTTC; CDR3aa: CASSYMGGADGYTF
v_gene: TRBV2; d_gene: NA; j_gene: TRBJ2-1; abundance: few; CDR3nt: TGTGCCAGCAGTGAGACAGGGGAGGGAAGGGACAATGAGCAGTTCTTC; CDR3aa: CASSETGEGRDNEQFF
v_gene: TRBV14; d_gene: NA; j_gene: TRBJ2-6; abundance: many; CDR3nt: TGTGCCAGCACAAGCCACTCCAGGGGAAGCTCTGGGGCCAACGTCCTGACTTTC; CDR3aa: CASTSHSRGSSGANVLTF
v_gene: TRBV6-5; d_gene: TRBD1; j_gene: TRBJ2-7; abundance: once; CDR3nt: TGTGCCAGCAGTTCGAAACCCCCACAGGGGTATGGGTCCTACGAGCAGTACTTC; CDR3aa: CASSSKPPQGYGSYEQYF
v_gene: TRBV29-1; d_gene: NA; j_gene: TRBJ1-1; abundance: many; CDR3nt: TGCAGCGTTGAACGCAGCCCCAATGTGGGCACTGAAGCTTTCTTT; CDR3aa: CSVERSPNVGTEAFF
v_gene: TRBV6-5; d_gene: TRBD1; j_gene: TRBJ2-7; abundance: many; CDR3nt: TGTGCCAGCAGCTCGGGACAGGCCTCCTACGAGCAGTACTTC; CDR3aa: CASSSGQASYEQYF